These T cell receptor beta chains were read from a single sample in a study of blood T cells in healthy people across ages. TCRdb independently ran MiXCR on the 5' RACE reads; one entry per CDR3 protein. The repertoire includes hundreds of thousands of distinct CDR3 sequences, around 21% of them detected once, and 3.5% to 4% sits in the top ten. Sequencing was done on a sample of blood. These receptors were taken from a man aged 70 or older in good health. The CDR3 runs from the conserved cysteine through the conserved F or W. A D gene is named only where the DNA matches it firmly. Rows may omit the clone size; those that give it use once, few, many or a size class.

clone size: NA
J gene: TRBJ1-2
V gene: TRBV10-3
D gene: NA
CDR3 DNA: TGTGCCATCAGTGAGTCTACCAGGGCGAACTATGGCTACACCTTC
CDR3 protein: CAISESTRANYGYTF

clone size: few
J gene: TRBJ2-7
V gene: TRBV7-8
D gene: TRBD1
CDR3 DNA: TGTGCCAGCAGGGGCCGACAGGGGGACTACGAGCAGTACTTC
CDR3 protein: CASRGRQGDYEQYF

clone size: few
J gene: TRBJ2-7
V gene: TRBV3-1
D gene: NA
CDR3 DNA: TGTGCCAGCAGCCAAGATTGGGAGTACGAGCAGTACTTC
CDR3 protein: CASSQDWEYEQYF

clone size: few
J gene: TRBJ2-7
V gene: TRBV29-1
D gene: NA
CDR3 DNA: TGCAGCGTTGAGGGGTGGGGGAACCTATTCTCCTACGAGCAGTACTTC
CDR3 protein: CSVEGWGNLFSYEQYF

clone size: few
J gene: TRBJ2-7
V gene: TRBV20-1
D gene: NA
CDR3 DNA: TGCAGTGCTAGAGTCGGGGTGTCCTACGAGCAGTACTTC
CDR3 protein: CSARVGVSYEQYF

clone size: NA
J gene: TRBJ2-7
V gene: TRBV10-2
D gene: NA
CDR3 DNA: TGCGCCTGCAGTGAGTTATACGTTCGAGGCTCCTACGAGCGGTACTTC
CDR3 protein: CACSELYVRGSYERYF

clone size: few
J gene: TRBJ2-5
V gene: TRBV4-3
D gene: NA
CDR3 DNA: TGCGCCAGCAGCCAGGGATCGGCAGAGACCCAGTACTTC
CDR3 protein: CASSQGSAETQYF

clone size: NA
J gene: TRBJ2-4
V gene: TRBV5-5
D gene: NA
CDR3 DNA: TGTGCCAGCAGCTCCCCGGACCTAGCCAAAAACATTCAGTACTTC
CDR3 protein: CASSSPDLAKNIQYF

clone size: NA
J gene: TRBJ1-3
V gene: TRBV14
D gene: NA
CDR3 DNA: TGTGCCAGCAGACAAGATGAGGACGGCGAACGATACTCTGGAAACACCATATATTTT
CDR3 protein: CASRQDEDGERYSGNTIYF

clone size: few
J gene: TRBJ2-1
V gene: TRBV28
D gene: NA
CDR3 DNA: TGTGCCGGAGGGGGAGGGGCCACCTACAATGAGCAGTTCTTC
CDR3 protein: CAGGGGATYNEQFF

clone size: NA
J gene: TRBJ2-4
V gene: TRBV18
D gene: NA
CDR3 DNA: TGTGCCAGCTCACCACAGGGGTCGCAAGGCATTCAGTACTTC
CDR3 protein: CASSPQGSQGIQYF

clone size: few
J gene: TRBJ2-3
V gene: TRBV3-1
D gene: NA
CDR3 DNA: TGTGCCAGCAGCCAAGAGGGCCTCACAGATACGCAGTATTTT
CDR3 protein: CASSQEGLTDTQYF

clone size: few
J gene: TRBJ1-2
V gene: TRBV2
D gene: TRBD1
CDR3 DNA: TGTGCCAGCAGTGTGGGGGGAACAGGGGAGCGCTACACCTTC
CDR3 protein: CASSVGGTGERYTF

clone size: NA
J gene: TRBJ2-5
V gene: TRBV20-1
D gene: NA
CDR3 DNA: TGCAGTGCAGGGACCGGGCCCAGGGAGACCCAGTACTTC
CDR3 protein: CSAGTGPRETQYF

clone size: NA
J gene: TRBJ2-7
V gene: TRBV20-1
D gene: TRBD2
CDR3 DNA: TGCAGTGCTAGAGATAGGGCGGGAGGACTGTACGAGCAGTACTTC
CDR3 protein: CSARDRAGGLYEQYF

clone size: NA
J gene: TRBJ2-5
V gene: TRBV7-9
D gene: TRBD2
CDR3 DNA: TGTGCCAGCAGCTTAGGACTAGCGGGAACGGAGACCCAGTACTTC
CDR3 protein: CASSLGLAGTETQYF

clone size: NA
J gene: TRBJ2-2
V gene: TRBV20-1
D gene: TRBD2
CDR3 DNA: TGCAGTGCTAGAGATAGATTTGGGCTAGCGGCCGACACCGGGGAGCTGTTTTTT
CDR3 protein: CSARDRFGLAADTGELFF

clone size: many
J gene: TRBJ1-4
V gene: TRBV7-9
D gene: NA
CDR3 DNA: TGTGCCAGCAGCCTACAGGGTCGGGCTAATGAAAAACTGTTTTTT
CDR3 protein: CASSLQGRANEKLFF

clone size: NA
J gene: TRBJ2-1
V gene: TRBV3-1
D gene: NA
CDR3 DNA: TGTGCCAGCAGCCCCCCGCAGGCACCTGAGCAGTTCTTC
CDR3 protein: CASSPPQAPEQFF

clone size: few
J gene: TRBJ1-5
V gene: TRBV12-3/TRBV12-4
D gene: TRBD1
CDR3 DNA: TGTGCCAGCAGTTCCGGGACAGGGGAATTAAATCAGCCCCAGCATTTT
CDR3 protein: CASSSGTGELNQPQHF

clone size: few
J gene: TRBJ2-3
V gene: TRBV12-5
D gene: NA
CDR3 DNA: TGTGCTAGTGGTTTGGCCTATTCGAGACAGCACACAGATACGCAGTATTTT
CDR3 protein: CASGLAYSRQHTDTQYF

clone size: NA
J gene: TRBJ2-1
V gene: TRBV20-1
D gene: TRBD2
CDR3 DNA: TGCAGTGCCCCGACTAGCGGGTATAATGAGCAGTTCTTC
CDR3 protein: CSAPTSGYNEQFF

clone size: NA
J gene: TRBJ2-3
V gene: TRBV7-8
D gene: NA
CDR3 DNA: TGTGCCAGCAGCTTAGTTAGCACGGTCACTAGCACAGATACGCAGTATTTT
CDR3 protein: CASSLVSTVTSTDTQYF

clone size: NA
J gene: TRBJ2-5
V gene: TRBV6-5
D gene: NA
CDR3 DNA: TGTGCCAGCAGACAACAGCGCCCCGGAGAGACCCAGTACTTC
CDR3 protein: CASRQQRPGETQYF

clone size: NA
J gene: TRBJ2-1
V gene: TRBV20-1
D gene: TRBD2
CDR3 DNA: TGCAGTGCTGGGAGATCCGGCGGGAGCTCCTACAATGAGCAGTTCTTC
CDR3 protein: CSAGRSGGSSYNEQFF

clone size: few
J gene: TRBJ1-6
V gene: TRBV10-3
D gene: NA
CDR3 DNA: TGTGCCATCAGTGACAGGGAAAATTCACCCCTCCACTTT
CDR3 protein: CAISDRENSPLHF

clone size: NA
J gene: TRBJ2-1
V gene: TRBV19
D gene: NA
CDR3 DNA: TGTGCCAGTAAACTAACAGGAAGCTCCTACAATGAGCAGTTCTTC
CDR3 protein: CASKLTGSSYNEQFF

clone size: NA
J gene: TRBJ1-2
V gene: TRBV9
D gene: TRBD1
CDR3 DNA: TGTGCCAGCAGCTCGACAGGGGGCTCGGGCTATGGCTACACCTTC
CDR3 protein: CASSSTGGSGYGYTF

clone size: NA
J gene: TRBJ2-7
V gene: TRBV29-1
D gene: TRBD2
CDR3 DNA: TGCAGCGCGACGGGACTAGCGGATCAAAATTCCCCCTACGAGCAGTACTTC
CDR3 protein: CSATGLADQNSPYEQYF

clone size: many
J gene: TRBJ2-2
V gene: TRBV2
D gene: NA
CDR3 DNA: TGTGCCAGCAGTCAGACAGAAACCGGGGAGCTGTTTTTT
CDR3 protein: CASSQTETGELFF

clone size: many
J gene: TRBJ2-5
V gene: TRBV2
D gene: TRBD2
CDR3 DNA: TGTGCCAGCAGTGGGAGGGCTAGCGGTCTACAAGAGACCCAGTACTTC
CDR3 protein: CASSGRASGLQETQYF

clone size: NA
J gene: TRBJ2-7
V gene: TRBV10-1
D gene: NA
CDR3 DNA: TGCGCCAGCAGTGAAATTGGGGCCCTCTACGAGCAGTACTTC
CDR3 protein: CASSEIGALYEQYF

clone size: NA
J gene: TRBJ2-5
V gene: TRBV4-1
D gene: NA
CDR3 DNA: TGCGTCAGCAGCCAAGATCAGGAGGGGCAGGCCCAGTACTTC
CDR3 protein: CVSSQDQEGQAQYF

clone size: NA
J gene: TRBJ2-3
V gene: TRBV11-2
D gene: NA
CDR3 DNA: TGTGCCAGCAGCGACGGGACAAAGAGCACAGATACGCAGTATTTT
CDR3 protein: CASSDGTKSTDTQYF

clone size: few
J gene: TRBJ2-1
V gene: TRBV5-6
D gene: NA
CDR3 DNA: TGTGCCAGCAGCTTGGTTAAATTGTCCTACAATGAGCAGTTCTTC
CDR3 protein: CASSLVKLSYNEQFF

clone size: NA
J gene: TRBJ2-1
V gene: TRBV7-2
D gene: TRBD2
CDR3 DNA: TGTGCCAGCAGCCAGGGACTAGCGGGATTTAATGAGCAGTTCTTC
CDR3 protein: CASSQGLAGFNEQFF

clone size: few
J gene: TRBJ2-1
V gene: TRBV29-1
D gene: NA
CDR3 DNA: TGCAGCGTTGAACCAACCCGAGGCCCTTCGGTAGTGCAGTTCTTC
CDR3 protein: CSVEPTRGPSVVQFF

clone size: many
J gene: TRBJ2-5
V gene: TRBV6-6
D gene: NA
CDR3 DNA: TGTGCCAGCAGTGATGAAGAGACCCAGTACTTC
CDR3 protein: CASSDEETQYF

clone size: few
J gene: TRBJ1-2
V gene: TRBV20-1
D gene: TRBD1
CDR3 DNA: TGCAGTGCAGGGACAGGGAATGAGAATGGCTACACCTTC
CDR3 protein: CSAGTGNENGYTF

clone size: NA
J gene: TRBJ1-2
V gene: TRBV6-1
D gene: NA
CDR3 DNA: TGTGCCAGCAGTGAAAAGGGGAACTATGGCTACACCTTC
CDR3 protein: CASSEKGNYGYTF

clone size: NA
J gene: TRBJ2-7
V gene: TRBV29-1
D gene: TRBD2
CDR3 DNA: TGCAGCGTTCAAACGACTAGCGGATACGAGCAGTACTTC
CDR3 protein: CSVQTTSGYEQYF

clone size: many
J gene: TRBJ2-4
V gene: TRBV20-1
D gene: NA
CDR3 DNA: TGCAGTGCTAGTATCCTCCTAGCTGGAGGCATTCAGTACTTC
CDR3 protein: CSASILLAGGIQYF

clone size: NA
J gene: TRBJ2-7
V gene: TRBV9
D gene: TRBD2
CDR3 DNA: TGTGCCAGCAGTCGAGGGGCTAGCGGGAAGTACGAGCAGTACTTC
CDR3 protein: CASSRGASGKYEQYF

clone size: NA
J gene: TRBJ2-2
V gene: TRBV6-1
D gene: TRBD2
CDR3 DNA: TGTGCCAGCGGGACTACCAGACCGAACACCGGGGAGCTGTTTTTT
CDR3 protein: CASGTTRPNTGELFF

clone size: few
J gene: TRBJ2-1
V gene: TRBV23-1
D gene: TRBD2
CDR3 DNA: TGCGCCAGCAGTCAGCGCTGGGGGACTACAGACAATGAGCAGTTCTTC
CDR3 protein: CASSQRWGTTDNEQFF

clone size: once
J gene: TRBJ2-1
V gene: TRBV2
D gene: NA
CDR3 DNA: TGTGCCAGCAACACGGGGGCCCAAGACAATGAGCAGTTCTTC
CDR3 protein: CASNTGAQDNEQFF

clone size: few
J gene: TRBJ2-7
V gene: TRBV6-2/TRBV6-3
D gene: TRBD1
CDR3 DNA: TGTGCCAGCAGTTACAATGCAGGGGGCTACGAGCAGTACTTC
CDR3 protein: CASSYNAGGYEQYF